These T cell receptor beta chains were read from a single sample in a study of regulatory T cells in long-lasting Graves disease. From the multiplex PCR reads, TCRdb called clonotypes with MiXCR, one entry per CDR3 protein. The sample shows about 420,000 distinct CDR3 sequences, roughly a quarter of them seen only once. Material: peripheral blood mononuclear cells (PBMCs), obtained when the disease was refractory, from a patient treated with antithyroid drugs. All receptors derive from a female donor with Graves disease. Both conserved end residues are part of each CDR3. D genes are given only for firm matches. Size is omitted from some rows. Given values are once, few, many or a class for expanded clones.

clone_size	v_call	j_call	d_call	cdr3_aa
NA	TRBV20-1	TRBJ1-3	NA	CSADTLLPGNTIYF
few	TRBV18	TRBJ1-1	NA	CASSPSAGDAEAFF
many	TRBV7-9	TRBJ2-5	NA	CASSFRDPEETQYF
few	TRBV6-9	TRBJ2-7	TRBD2	CASSYSKGLGPYEQYF
NA	TRBV20-1	TRBJ1-6	NA	CSARADLGALHF
few	TRBV13	TRBJ2-7	TRBD1	CASSTPGQGSGEQYF
many	TRBV6-5	TRBJ1-4	TRBD1	CASSYSYRGGEKLFF
few	TRBV27	TRBJ1-1	TRBD1	CASSLSGGHTEAFF
few	TRBV11-2	TRBJ2-2	NA	CASSSPSGQLGELFF
many	TRBV6-2/TRBV6-3	TRBJ1-4	NA	CASSLRGSNEKLFF
few	TRBV6-2/TRBV6-3	TRBJ1-1	TRBD1	CASSYSGRGAQPLMNTEAFF
NA	TRBV7-9	TRBJ1-2	NA	CASSPSGGLRDGYTF
many	TRBV7-2	TRBJ2-7	TRBD2	CASSAEILAGSSYEQYF
NA	TRBV19	TRBJ2-4	TRBD1	CASTNQQGVENIQYF
few	TRBV12-3/TRBV12-4	TRBJ2-2	TRBD2	CASYGLAGVSNTGELFF
many	TRBV28	TRBJ1-2	NA	CASSLNSNYGYTF
many	TRBV28	TRBJ2-2	NA	CASSEQGGTGELFF
few	TRBV27	TRBJ1-1	NA	CASRSSGRPEAFF
NA	TRBV20-1	TRBJ1-5	TRBD1	CSAHPTGGSNQPQHF
few	TRBV19	TRBJ1-1	NA	CASRNRERGTEAFF
NA	TRBV9	TRBJ1-4	TRBD1	CASSPRQGPEKLFF
NA	TRBV27	TRBJ2-7	NA	CASSSWEYEQYF
many	TRBV6-2/TRBV6-3	TRBJ1-6	TRBD1	CASSYGGQNSPLHF
many	TRBV2	TRBJ2-7	NA	CASSGGRTYEQYF
NA	TRBV18	TRBJ2-2	NA	CASSPNRRDTGELFF
many	TRBV28	TRBJ1-1	NA	CASSSYTEAFF
NA	TRBV28	TRBJ1-2	NA	CASSYTGGHYGYTF
many	TRBV6-5	TRBJ1-1	NA	CASSYARNTEAFF
NA	TRBV19	TRBJ1-1	NA	CASTQGHTEAFF
once	TRBV19	TRBJ2-1	NA	CASSNGPGLGEQFF
few	TRBV7-8	TRBJ1-2	NA	CASRPASEYYGYTF
few	TRBV6-9	TRBJ1-2	TRBD1	CASSYGQGNDGYTF
many	TRBV6-5	TRBJ2-7	NA	CASSYRSKGDEQYF
many	TRBV7-2	TRBJ2-5	TRBD2	CASSLALRAGGEETQYF
many	TRBV28	TRBJ2-7	NA	CASSPPPTRSSYEQYF
few	TRBV28	TRBJ1-5	NA	CASSLPPEGGDPDQPQHF
few	TRBV20-1	TRBJ1-5	TRBD1	CSAREGQPNQPQHF
NA	TRBV4-3	TRBJ1-1	NA	CASSQAPPFVAEAFF
many	TRBV2	TRBJ1-1	NA	CASSEAAEAFF
NA	TRBV7-3	TRBJ2-1	NA	CASSLEPFGGQFF
NA	TRBV5-1	TRBJ2-2	TRBD1	CASSLVTGTENTGELFF
NA	TRBV20-1	TRBJ1-4	NA	CSARDLQRNLQEKLFF
few	TRBV30	TRBJ1-1	NA	CAWSELGGVIEAFF
NA	TRBV10-3	TRBJ2-5	NA	CAIRPGTREETQYF
NA	TRBV28	TRBJ2-2	NA	CASSPHQGGPGELFF
few	TRBV5-1	TRBJ2-7	NA	CASSASLNTYEQYF
few	TRBV28	TRBJ1-3	NA	CASRISKDGGNTIYF
few	TRBV29-1	TRBJ1-1	TRBD1	CSVDRDRGASTEAFF
many	TRBV15	TRBJ2-2	NA	CATSRSASSGELFF
many	TRBV28	TRBJ1-5	NA	CASSPQGFQPQHF
NA	TRBV6-2/TRBV6-3	TRBJ1-1	NA	CASRRPTLLNTEAFF
many	TRBV12-3/TRBV12-4	TRBJ2-5	NA	CASTPSRGSVETQYF
NA	TRBV10-3	TRBJ1-4	NA	CAISASGSPNEKLFF
NA	TRBV6-2/TRBV6-3	TRBJ2-1	TRBD2	CASNGRPVNEQFF
once	TRBV7-2	TRBJ2-7	TRBD1	CASSPRGGRYEQYF
NA	TRBV12-3/TRBV12-4	TRBJ1-5	TRBD1	CASSLGPFGTAILGYSNQPQHF
few	TRBV20-1	TRBJ1-2	NA	CSASPRGGGYTF
many	TRBV2	TRBJ2-6	NA	CASSAGRGSGANVLTF
NA	TRBV6-2/TRBV6-3	TRBJ1-2	NA	CAAPLGRKALFYGYTF